This T cell receptor (beta chain) emerged from a study of blood T cell repertoires in COVID-19. For the study at large: Specimens from acute and convalescent COVID-19 originated in the United States, Italy and Spain.

Germline CDR1 reads WSHSY; CDR2 reads SAAADI. The V and J ends lost 8 bases and 7 bases respectively, with 18 bases between them. CDR3 length: 14 amino acids. Libraries were prepared by immunoSEQ multiplex PCR; TCRdb keeps only in-frame clonotypes and omits some of them. The sample lists some 290,000 clones, 70% to 90% occurring once. Seattle patients were enrolled during active infection and followed longitudinally. This TCR derives from a woman aged 25 to 39 with COVID-19, enrolled during active disease. The sequenced material came from peripheral blood. The V gene is TRBV10-2, the J gene TRBJ1-5, with no clear D. CDR3 nucleotide sequence: TGCGCCAGCTTGGCCAAGGGCCGGGGACAGCCCCAGCATTTT. It is translated as CASLAKGRGQPQHF.